This T cell receptor beta chain was recorded in a study of blood T cells in healthy people across ages. Study conclusions and caveats: Reliance upon unsorted PBMCs precluded definitive naive versus antigen-experienced comparison.

Germline lookup yields CDR1 DFQATT and CDR2 SNEGSKA (reference sequence). The CDR3 is 12 residues long, ends included. Combining a sample-barcoded 5' primer with a J-beta primer mix, a second PCR ran for about 7 to 12 cycles. TCRdb ran MiXCR on the 5' RACE reads and lists one entry per CDR3 protein. The profile covers around 1,900,000 distinct CDR3 sequences, with about 39% appearing a single time and about 23% taken by the ten largest. A remark on this clonotype: Its antigen is not known. This CDR3 is missing its conserved last phenylalanine or tryptophan, likely due to a read error. It is unclear where the CDR3 begins or ends on the DNA, so no DNA is shown, and the CDR3 is as TCRdb lists it.

Caucasian, healthy and from Russia, the donors were aged between about 6 and 90. The sample comprised blood. The chain is built from TRBV20-1 and TRBJ1-2; TRBD1 is the table's D call and was not checked against the DNA. The sequence derives from a human donor in good health. CDR3 sequence: CSARQGAGGYTC.